The table lists the clone carrying this T cell receptor beta chain with many counts. Its antigen is not identified. TCR beta CDR3 regions were amplified from RNA transcripts. With the HTBI primer set, the TCR CDR3 went through a first round of RT-PCR. MiXCR, run by TCRdb on the multiplex PCR reads, gives a single entry per CDR3 protein. Found here are roughly 500,000 distinct CDR3 sequences, around 22% of them singletons; the top ten hold over 9%. The data stem from a study of T cells in Graves' hyperthyroidism and ophthalmopathy. Study summary: Peripheral blood was secured at the point of initial diagnosis, before any treatment.

Exclusion followed for patients with uncontrolled infection, other autoimmune disease, pregnancy or lactation. Cells are PBMCs isolated from about 10 ml of fresh blood. The study, taken as a whole, reports: In blood, most of the thyroid clonotypes expanded above 0.001 were also present.

There are 14 residues in the CDR3. CDR1 and CDR2 from the germline V gene are SGHRS and YFSETQ. V lost 4 bases and J lost 0, with 8 bases in between. This chain uses TRBV5-1 with TRBJ1-3; D not resolved. This receptor was obtained from a woman aged 25 to 45 with Graves' ophthalmopathy. Sequencing was done on a sample of blood. The CDR3 DNA reads as TGCGCCAGCAGCCCGGCCGGCTCTGGAAACACCATATATTTT. Translation gives CASSPAGSGNTIYF.